Below are 4 T cell receptor beta chains sequenced from a single sample in a study of cytotoxic CD8 clonotypes in ibrutinib-treated CLL. Method: immunoSEQ multiplex PCR; TCRdb's copy keeps in-frame clones and lacks some. The data contain about 140,000 clones, approximately 90% of them singletons. The sample in question was PBMCs, obtained after 12 months of ibrutinib treatment. All receptors come from a human donor with chronic lymphocytic leukemia.

In DNA, the CDR3 is TGTGCCAGCAGCGTGGGGCTATCGGGCACTGAAGCTTTCTTT. Residues: CASSVGLSGTEAFF. The chain is built from TRBV9 and TRBJ1-1, with TRBD1 as a possible D gene (5 bases). V was shortened by 2 bases and J by 4 bases, with 12 bases between the two germline ends. Looked up from germline, CDR1 is SGDLS and CDR2 is YYNGEE. The CDR3 contains 14 residues.

This clone was seen once. The junction differs from germline at one of its ends, possibly a read error. The V call is TRBV7-3, the J call TRBJ2-2; 9 nucleotides line up with TRBD1. The CDR3 extends over 16 amino acids. Germline V gene data show CDR1 as SGHTA and CDR2 as FQGTGA. The CDR3 reads CASSKQGARNNGELFF. In DNA form, the CDR3 reads TGTGCCAGCAGCAAACAGGGGGCGCGTAACAACGGGGAGCTGTTTTTT.

The chain couples TRBV19 to TRBJ1-1, with 8 bases matching TRBD1. CDR1 is LNHDA and CDR2 is SQIVND in the germline V gene (reference sequence). The CDR3 is 14 amino acids. V gave up 5 bases and J gave up 8 bases; unmatched junction bases: 10. CDR3 loop: CASSQGGGTGEAFF. For the CDR3, the DNA is TGTGCCAGTAGTCAAGGAGGTGGGACAGGCGAAGCTTTCTTT.

The chain is built from TRBV7-3 and TRBJ2-3; TRBD2 is a possible D gene (5 bases). The germline V gene has CDR1 SGHTA and CDR2 FQGTGA. This CDR3 has 14 residues. Trimming cost V 3 bases and J 2 bases, with 9 bases left between them. The CDR3 coding sequence is TGTGCCAGCAGCTTTACACTAGACACAGATACGCAGTATTTT. Encoded protein: CASSFTLDTDTQYF.